Following are 14 T cell receptor beta chains from one sample sequenced in a study of OX40 agonist ivuxolimab in advanced cancers. Assay: immunoSEQ multiplex PCR; the TCRdb copy retains only in-frame clones and omits some. This sample yields 60,000 to 80,000 clones, of which 80% to 90% are seen a single time; nearly 8.5% belongs to the top ten. The specimen was CD4+ or CD8+ T cells sorted from blood, collected in a trial of the OX40 agonist ivuxolimab. Receptors originate from an adult with an advanced solid tumor such as melanoma, head and neck, liver or kidney cancer.

The chain combines TRBV5-4 with TRBJ2-1; possibly TRBD1 for D (7 bases). V was trimmed by 5 bases and J by 3 bases, leaving 18 bases between them. CDR1 and CDR2 (germline): SGHNT, YYREEE (reference sequence). This CDR3 comprises 16 residues. In nucleotides, the CDR3 is TGTGCCAGCAGGGAGGGGGCGAGTGTGGACTACAATGAGCAGTTCTTC. Its translation is CASREGASVDYNEQFF.

As for this clone: The junction differs from germline at one of its ends, possibly a read error. The same CDR3 arises from other DNA sequences in this sample as well. The chain carries TRBV6-5 and TRBJ1-1; TRBD1 is a possible D gene (5 bases). The germline V gene encodes CDR1 MNHEY and CDR2 SVGAGI. The CDR3 is 11 amino acids. CDR3 residues: CASEGQTEAFF. The DNA for the CDR3 is TGTGCCAGTGAGGGGCAAACTGAAGCTTTTTTT.

In its sample, this clone was seen once. V and J are TRBV5-1 and TRBJ2-3; D possibly corresponds to TRBD2 (5 bases). CDR3 length: 13 residues. The V gene's germline CDR1 is SGHRS and CDR2 YFSETQ. The CDR3 here is CASRRAATDTQYF. The CDR3 coding sequence is TGCGCTAGCCGCCGAGCGGCCACAGATACGCAGTATTTT.

The chain is built from TRBV18 and TRBJ1-2; 7 bases align to TRBD1. Germline trimming cut 5 bases from V and 2 bases from J; bases unmatched to any gene: 8. The CDR3 length is 15 residues. Germline CDR1 and CDR2: KGHSH and LQKENI. The CDR3 region is CASSTRDRQNYGYTF. The CDR3 nucleotides are TGTGCCAGCTCAACACGGGACAGACAGAACTATGGCTACACCTTC. The complete variable domain, with remaining parts taken from reference TRBV18 and TRBJ1-2, reads NAGVMQNPRHLVRRRGQEARLRCSPMKGHSHVYWYRQLPEEGLKFMVYLQKENIIDESGMPKERFSAEFPKEGPSILRIQQVVRGDSAAYFCASSTRDRQNYGYTFGSGTRLTVV.

The chain has TRBV4-1 and TRBJ1-3; D gene uncertain. CDR3 length equals 16 residues. CDR1 MGHRA and CDR2 YSYEKL come from the germline V gene. V was clipped by 1 base and J by 0 bases, with 10 bases between them. CDR3 loop: CASSQASISSGNTIYF. CDR3 nucleotide sequence: TGCGCCAGCAGCCAAGCCAGCATCAGCTCTGGAAACACCATATATTTT.

Here the CDR3 DNA reads TGTGCCAGCAGCTTAGCCGGGACAGAATACAATGAGCAGTTCTTC. It yields the protein CASSLAGTEYNEQFF. This chain joins TRBV11-3 and TRBJ2-1; 7 bases are a match to TRBD1. This CDR3 contains 15 residues. The germline V gene encodes CDR1 SGHNT and CDR2 YENEEA. Trimming cost V 1 base and J 4 bases; bases outside gene matches: 4.

This clone was recorded only once. The rearrangement uses TRBV30 and TRBJ1-2; 11 bases agree with TRBD1. Germline V gives CDR1 GTSNPN, CDR2 SVGIG (reference sequence). The V segment lost 6 bases and the J segment 7 bases; nucleotides outside the gene matches: 10. The length of the CDR3 is 14 residues. CDR3 DNA: TGTGCCTGTTACAGGGACAGGGGGAAGAGTGGCTACACCTTC. Amino acids: CACYRDRGKSGYTF.

V and J are TRBV7-6 and TRBJ2-7, with D perhaps given as TRBD1 or TRBD2 (5 bases each). V dropped 5 bases and J dropped 5 bases, with 10 bases sitting between them. Germline V CDR1 and CDR2: SGHVS, FNYEAQ. This CDR3 is 12 amino acids long. The CDR3 bases are TGTGCCAGCAGCCTCCGGGACGACGAGCAGTACTTC. Its protein is CASSLRDDEQYF.

The rearrangement links TRBV5-1 to TRBJ1-3; the D is unclear. CDR3 size: 17 residues. V lost 0 bases and J 0 bases, leaving 13 bases between the germline ends. Germline loops: CDR1 SGHRS, CDR2 YFSETQ. CDR3: CASSLAAGRSSGNTIYF. Written as DNA, the CDR3 is TGCGCCAGCAGCTTGGCCGCCGGCAGGAGCTCTGGAAACACCATATATTTT. Variable domain in full (rest from reference TRBV5-1 and TRBJ1-3): KAGVTQTPRYLIKTRGQQVTLSCSPISGHRSVSWYQQTPGQGLQFLFEYFSETQRNKGNFPGRFSGRQFSNSRSEMNVSTLELGDSALYLCASSLAAGRSSGNTIYFGEGSWLTVV.

The V gene is TRBV5-1, the J gene TRBJ1-5; 9 nucleotides align to TRBD1. The junction had 8 bases not matched to a gene; V was cut back by 4 bases and J by 6 bases. This CDR3 has 15 residues. Germline V gives CDR1 SGHRS, CDR2 YFSETQ. The CDR3 here is CASSPRTGDGQPQHF. CDR3 nucleotides: TGCGCCAGCAGCCCGCGGACAGGGGATGGTCAGCCCCAGCATTTT.

On this clone: This CDR3 is also generated by other DNA sequences in the sample. V is TRBV5-1 and J is TRBJ2-7; TRBD2 might be the D (7 bases). V lost 0 bases and J 4 bases, leaving 17 bases between the germline ends. The CDR3 consists of 16 residues. Germline lookup yields CDR1 SGHRS and CDR2 YFSETQ. This chain's CDR3 is CASSLGSGGGGYEQYF. The CDR3 nucleotides read TGCGCCAGCAGCTTGGGCTCGGGGGGCGGGGGTTACGAGCAGTACTTC.

The table lists this clone with a count of one. Sequence at one end of the junction differs from germline and may be a read error. The chain joins TRBV7-7 to TRBJ2-6; D not certain. Germline CDR1 reads SSHAT; CDR2 reads FNYEAQ (reference sequence). There are 13 residues in the CDR3. The CDR3 spells CASSLAGANVLTF. DNA of the CDR3: TGTGCTAGCAGCTTAGCTGGGGCCAACGTCCTGACTTTC.

The chain recombines TRBV30 with TRBJ1-2; D perhaps matches TRBD1 (5 bases). This CDR3 has 12 residues. Per the germline V gene, CDR1 is GTSNPN and CDR2 is SVGIG (reference sequence). The germline V and J ends were trimmed by 7 bases and 4 bases, with 13 bases remaining between them. CDR3 sequence reads: CALTGTTYGYTF. DNA for the CDR3: TGTGCCTTAACCGGGACCACCTATGGCTACACCTTC. The complete variable domain, with remaining parts taken from reference TRBV30 and TRBJ1-2, reads SQTIHQWPATLVQPVGSPLSLECTVEGTSNPNLYWYRQAAGRGLQLLFYSVGIGQISSEVPQNLSASRPQDRQFILSSKKLLLSDSGFYLCALTGTTYGYTFGSGTRLTVV.

This sequence joins TRBV6-1 and TRBJ1-5; possibly TRBD1 for D (6 bases). The CDR3 extends over 15 amino acids. The germline V gene encodes CDR1 MNHNS and CDR2 SASEGT. Trimming took off 4 bases at V and 3 bases at J, with 13 bases between the two ends. The DNA of the CDR3 is TGTGCCAGCAGTGGTTACAGGGCCTTCAATCAGCCCCAGCATTTT. This translates into CASSGYRAFNQPQHF.